These 10 T cell receptor beta chains were sequenced from one sample in a study of T cells in Graves' hyperthyroidism and ophthalmopathy. RNA transcripts gave rise to amplified TCR beta CDR3 regions. With the HTBI primer set, the TCR CDR3 went through a first round of RT-PCR. Using its own MiXCR run on the multiplex PCR reads, TCRdb lists one record per CDR3 protein. The sample has about 270,000 distinct CDR3 sequences, around 22% seen once. Sequencing was done on a sample of blood. These receptors were obtained from a man aged 25 to 45 with Graves' ophthalmopathy.

This clonotype came up a few times. The rearrangement uses TRBV19 and TRBJ2-7, with 7 bases matching TRBD1. Losses at the gene ends were 2 bases for V and 1 base for J; bases not matched to a gene: 5. Germline lookup yields CDR1 LNHDA and CDR2 SQIVND (reference sequence). The CDR3 extends over 15 amino acids. As DNA, the CDR3 is TGTGCCAGTAGTATATCCCGACAGGGATCCTACGAGCAGTACTTC. Translation gives CASSISRQGSYEQYF.

This clonotype was recorded a few times. The chain employs TRBV19 and TRBJ2-5; 10 bases map to TRBD2. The CDR3 totals 13 residues. Per the germline V gene, CDR1 is LNHDA and CDR2 is SQIVND (reference sequence). J lost 3 bases, V lost 8 bases, and 3 bases had no gene match. CDR3 sequence reads: CASAGLAEETQYF. The CDR3 bases are TGTGCCAGTGCCGGACTAGCGGAAGAGACCCAGTACTTC. Using reference TRBV19 and TRBJ2-5 for the parts outside the CDR3, the full variable domain is DGGITQSPKYLFRKEGQNVTLSCEQNLNHDAMYWYRQDPGQGLRLIYYSQIVNDFQKGDIAEGYSVSREKKESFPLTVTSAQKNPTAFYLCASAGLAEETQYFGPGTRLLVL.

There are a few counts of this clonotype. J is TRBJ1-5 and V is TRBV12-3 or TRBV12-4; TRBD1 matches at 10 bases. The CDR3 covers 17 residues. Unmatched junction bases numbered 10, after V lost 2 bases and J lost 6 bases. The CDR3 spells CASSLRQGAKRGQPQHF. The DNA for the CDR3 is TGTGCCAGCAGTTTAAGACAGGGGGCGAAGCGGGGTCAGCCCCAGCATTTT.

This clonotype occurred many times. The V gene is TRBV3-1, the J gene TRBJ1-6; unclear D gene. The germline V and J ends were trimmed by 4 bases and 2 bases, with 6 bases remaining between them. CDR3 length equals 14 residues. Germline V gene data show CDR1 as LGHDT and CDR2 as YNNKEL (reference sequence). In nucleotides, the CDR3 is TGTGCCAGCAGCCGGGCAGCCTATAATTCACCCCTCCACTTT. This codes for CASSRAAYNSPLHF.

The chain couples TRBV6-2 or TRBV6-3 to TRBJ2-1; 8 bases are shared with TRBD2. The ends lost 2 bases at V and 9 bases at J; junction bases unmatched: 9. CDR3 length: 15 amino acids. Germline V lookup: CDR1 MNHEY, CDR2 SVGEGT. As DNA, the CDR3 is TGTGCCAGCAGTTACAACGGGAGGGCCCCGGGTGAGCAGTTCTTC. This translates into CASSYNGRAPGEQFF.

The chain carries TRBV19 and TRBJ1-5, with TRBD1 matching 9 bases. V lost 8 bases to trimming and J lost 4 bases; unmatched junction nucleotides: 6. Germline V gene lookup returns CDR1 LNHDA and CDR2 SQIVND (reference sequence). The CDR3 length is 14 residues. CDR3 protein: CASRTGEFNQPQHF. The CDR3 DNA reads as TGTGCCAGTCGGACAGGGGAATTTAATCAGCCCCAGCATTTT. The full variable domain, completed using reference TRBV19 and TRBJ1-5, is DGGITQSPKYLFRKEGQNVTLSCEQNLNHDAMYWYRQDPGQGLRLIYYSQIVNDFQKGDIAEGYSVSREKKESFPLTVTSAQKNPTAFYLCASRTGEFNQPQHFGDGTRLSIL.

This clonotype was recorded a few times. The chain links TRBV6-1 to TRBJ1-2; D is uncertain. This CDR3 comprises 13 residues. Germline-derived CDR1 and CDR2 are MNHNS and SASEGT. V shed 2 bases and J shed 5 bases, with 9 bases lying between them. The CDR3: CASSESGNYGYTF. The DNA for the CDR3 is TGTGCCAGCAGTGAATCGGGGAATTATGGCTACACCTTC.

This clonotype has only a few counts. V gene TRBV6-1 combines with J gene TRBJ1-5, with no clear D. CDR1 MNHNS and CDR2 SASEGT come from the germline V gene. The CDR3 length is 13 residues. Between the trimmed V and J ends, which lost 3 bases and 4 bases, there was a span of 7 bases. For the CDR3, the DNA is TGTGCCAGCAGTGATGATGAAAATCAGCCCCAGCATTTT. This gives the protein CASSDDENQPQHF.

This chain joins TRBV14 and TRBJ2-3, with a possible D match to TRBD2 (6 bases). The length of the CDR3 is 13 residues. The germline gives CDR1 SGHDN, CDR2 FVKESK. With 1 base removed from V and 9 bases from J, the gap between germline ends came to 11 bases. CDR3 residues: CASSQVRLGTQYF. The CDR3 bases are TGTGCCAGCAGCCAAGTACGACTAGGGACGCAGTATTTT.

This CDR3 reads CATSRVYRQNQPQHF. DNA for the CDR3: TGTGCCACCAGCAGAGTCTACAGACAGAATCAGCCCCAGCATTTT. V usage is TRBV15 and J usage is TRBJ1-5, with D maybe TRBD1 (5 bases). The germline V gene has CDR1 LNHNV and CDR2 YYDKDF (reference sequence). The CDR3 has 15 amino acids. The V end lost 1 base, the J end lost 4 bases, and 11 bases lay between the germline ends.